Listed below are T cell receptor beta chains from one sample, sequenced in a study of blood T cell repertoires in COVID-19. This table comes from immunoSEQ multiplex PCR, and its TCRdb copy is limited to in-frame clones, with some not included. In the table there are fewer than 400,000 clones, roughly 85% of which are singletons. The sample taken for sequencing was peripheral blood. Receptors were obtained from a woman under 30 with acute or convalescent COVID-19. CDR3s include the opening cysteine and the closing phenylalanine or tryptophan. Each record gives: clone size, V gene, J gene, D gene, CDR3 DNA, CDR3 protein. A D gene is named only where the DNA matches it firmly. The size of a clone is reported for some rows only, either as once, few or many, or as a class for expanded clones.

>many|TRBV11-2|TRBJ1-5|TRBD1
TGTGCCAGCAGCCTGGACAGGGCCAGGCAGCCCCAGCATTTT
CASSLDRARQPQHF
>few|TRBV12-5|TRBJ2-2|-
TGTGCTAGTGGTTTGGGAGGTCTGGACACCGGGGAGCTGTTTTTT
CASGLGGLDTGELFF
>-|TRBV7-3|TRBJ1-1|-
TGTGCCAGCAGCCTTAATAGCGGGAACACTGAAGCTTTCTTT
CASSLNSGNTEAFF
>-|TRBV7-2|TRBJ1-4|-
TGTGCCAGCAGCTTGGCGGGGGCAACTAATGAAAAACTGTTTTTT
CASSLAGATNEKLFF
>-|TRBV19|TRBJ2-7|TRBD1
TGTGCCAGTAGTCCCACAGGGGGCTTCTCCTACGAGCAGTACTTC
CASSPTGGFSYEQYF
>once|TRBV19|TRBJ2-3|-
TGTGCCAGTAGTAATCCAGGGGCTAGCACAGATACGCAGTATTTT
CASSNPGASTDTQYF
>-|TRBV18|TRBJ2-5|TRBD2
TGTGCCAGCTCACAACCGACTAGCGGCCAAGAGACCCAGTACTTC
CASSQPTSGQETQYF
>-|TRBV28|TRBJ1-1|-
TGTGCCAGCAGGATCGAGACAGCGAACACTGAAGCTTTCTTT
CASRIETANTEAFF
>-|TRBV2|TRBJ2-2|-
TGTGCCATTGAGACAGCGAACACCGGGGAGCTGTTTTTT
CAIETANTGELFF
>-|TRBV3-1/TRBV3-2|TRBJ1-5|-
TGTGCCAGCAGCCAAGATGTTATACGGAATCAGCCCCAGCATTTT
CASSQDVIRNQPQHF
>-|TRBV27|TRBJ2-7|TRBD1
TGTGCCAGCAGCGAACCGGGACAGGGGGACTACGAGCAGTACTTC
CASSEPGQGDYEQYF
>-|TRBV2|TRBJ2-3|TRBD1
TGTGCCAGCCTGAACCGGGACAGGGGCACAGATACGCAGTATTTT
CASLNRDRGTDTQYF
>-|TRBV27|TRBJ2-1|-
TGTGCCAGCAGTGGGGCGTATGAGCAGTTCTTC
CASSGAYEQFF
>-|TRBV19|TRBJ2-7|-
TGTGCCAGTAGTCTCAGGGACACCTCCTACGAGCAGTACTTC
CASSLRDTSYEQYF
>-|TRBV7-9|TRBJ2-7|TRBD1
TGTGCCAGCAGCTACCGCGGGACAGGGCCCCACGAGCAGTACTTC
CASSYRGTGPHEQYF
>-|TRBV7-6|TRBJ1-1|-
TGTGCCAGCAGTCGCTATCCCTCCGGGGGGCTTAGGGACACTGAAGCTTTCTTT
CASSRYPSGGLRDTEAFF
>few|TRBV19|TRBJ2-7|TRBD2
TGTGCCAGTAGGGCGACTAGCGGGGGGTCCCACGAGCAGTACTTC
CASRATSGGSHEQYF
>-|TRBV28|TRBJ2-6|-
TGTGCCAGCAGTTTAAACGGGGCTGGGGCCAACGTCCTGACTTTC
CASSLNGAGANVLTF
>-|TRBV3-1/TRBV3-2|TRBJ2-2|TRBD2
TGTGCCAGCAGCCCCATATGGGTAGCGGGAGAGACCGGGGAGCTGTTTTTT
CASSPIWVAGETGELFF
>-|TRBV20-1|TRBJ1-1|-
TGCAGTGCTAGTAACGGGGGGCAGGGCACTGAAGCTTTCTTT
CSASNGGQGTEAFF
>-|TRBV7-8|TRBJ2-5|TRBD2
TGTGCCAGCAGCTTGGACGGGAGGTTCCAAGAGACCCAGTACTTC
CASSLDGRFQETQYF
>-|TRBV11-3|TRBJ2-3|-
TGTGCCAGCGCCCGGGGGGCTAGCACAGATACGCAGTATTTT
CASARGASTDTQYF
>-|TRBV27|TRBJ2-7|-
TGTGCCAGCAGTTTATCCTTTCTTCCCTACGAGCAGTACTTC
CASSLSFLPYEQYF
>-|TRBV5-1|TRBJ2-1|TRBD2
TGCGCCAGCAGCCCCTCGATAGCGGGAGAAGGAGAGCAGTTCTTC
CASSPSIAGEGEQFF
>-|TRBV9|TRBJ2-3|TRBD1
TGTGCCAGCAGCGTAACAGGGGCAAGCACAGATACGCAGTATTTT
CASSVTGASTDTQYF
>-|TRBV19|TRBJ1-2|-
TGTGCCAGTAGTGCCTGGACGTCGGGGTACTATGGCTACACCTTC
CASSAWTSGYYGYTF
>-|TRBV3-1/TRBV3-2|TRBJ2-1|TRBD2
TGTGCCAGCAGCCTCCGGGAGGAGCAGTCAGAGCAGTTCTTC
CASSLREEQSEQFF
>-|TRBV3-1/TRBV3-2|TRBJ2-1|TRBD2
TGTGCCAGCAGCCCCTGGTCCAGCGGGGGTAACAATGAGCAGTTCTTC
CASSPWSSGGNNEQFF
>few|TRBV28|TRBJ1-6|TRBD1
TGTGCCAGCAGTCGGACAGGGGGAGGATCACCCCTCCACTTT
CASSRTGGGSPLHF
>-|TRBV5-4|TRBJ2-1|TRBD2
TGTGCCAGCAGCGAGGGCACTAGCGGGAGTTGGGGGAATGAGCAGTTCTTC
CASSEGTSGSWGNEQFF
>-|TRBV27|TRBJ2-1|-
TGTGCCAGCAGTTTAGAGGGCCAGAGCTCCTACAATGAGCAGTTCTTC
CASSLEGQSSYNEQFF
>-|TRBV11-2|TRBJ2-5|-
TGTGCCAGCAGCTTAGATTCGTCCGGGGAAGAGACCCAGTACTTC
CASSLDSSGEETQYF
>-|TRBV19|TRBJ1-6|-
TGTGCCAGTAGTATAGCTTCGGGGAGTTCACCCCTCCACTTT
CASSIASGSSPLHF
>-|TRBV30|TRBJ1-6|-
TGTGCCTGGGGAGGGACGGGGAATTCACCCCTCCACTTT
CAWGGTGNSPLHF
>once|TRBV4-1|TRBJ1-1|TRBD1
TGCGCCAGCAGCCAACCTTCGGGACAGATGAACACTGAAGCTTTCTTT
CASSQPSGQMNTEAFF
>-|TRBV5-1|TRBJ1-1|-
TGCGCCAGCACCCTCGGGGAGGGCACTGAAGCTTTCTTT
CASTLGEGTEAFF
>-|TRBV12-1|TRBJ2-7|-
TGTGCCAGCAGCTGCCCTAGCGGGGATAATCCCTACGAGCAGTACTTC
CASSCPSGDNPYEQYF
>few|TRBV4-2|TRBJ2-7|-
TGTGCCAGCAGCCCACAGGAGGGCACCTACGAGCAGTACTTC
CASSPQEGTYEQYF
>-|TRBV9|TRBJ1-6|TRBD1
TGTGCCAGCAGCGTAGCGACAGGGACCTATAATTCACCCCTCCACTTT
CASSVATGTYNSPLHF
>-|TRBV9|TRBJ1-6|-
TGTGCCAGCACCCCCGGGGGGAAAAGTAATTCACCCCTCCACTTT
CASTPGGKSNSPLHF
>-|TRBV5-1|TRBJ1-2|TRBD1
TGCGCCAGCAGCTTGAGAGGGGACAGATCGGGCTATGGCTACACCTTC
CASSLRGDRSGYGYTF
>-|TRBV27|TRBJ1-1|-
TGTGCCAGCAGGGCGCGGGGGAGCACTGAAGCTTTCTTT
CASRARGSTEAFF
>-|TRBV11-2|TRBJ2-3|-
TGTGCCAGCAGTCGAGAGGCTAGAAGCACAGATACGCAGTATTTT
CASSREARSTDTQYF
>-|TRBV6-6|TRBJ2-7|TRBD2
TGTGCCAGCAGTTACGCGACTAGCGGGGTATACGAGCAGTACTTC
CASSYATSGVYEQYF
>-|TRBV21-1|TRBJ1-2|-
TGTGCCAGCAGGACCGGGACAGGCGAATCTAGGTATGGCTACACCTTC
CASRTGTGESRYGYTF
>-|TRBV5-1|TRBJ2-7|-
TGCGCCAGCAGCGCCGGGAGCTCCTACGAGCAGTACTTC
CASSAGSSYEQYF
>few|TRBV29-1|TRBJ2-1|-
TGCAGCGGCGGGTCGGTGGCTAGAGCCAACAATGAGCAGTTCTTC
CSGGSVARANNEQFF
>-|TRBV2|TRBJ1-6|-
TGTGCCAGCACGATTAGTACGCGGTCACCCCTCCACTTT
CASTISTRSPLHF
>-|TRBV6-2/TRBV6-3|TRBJ2-7|-
TGTGCCAGCAGCCCGGGACACATCTACGAGCAGTACTTC
CASSPGHIYEQYF
>-|TRBV5-8|TRBJ2-3|TRBD2
TGTGCCAGCAGCTTCGGAAGCGTTCGGGGGGGATACACAGATACGCAGTATTTT
CASSFGSVRGGYTDTQYF
>once|TRBV2|TRBJ1-1|-
TGTGCCAGCAGTGAACAGGGCTTCACTGAAGCTTTCTTT
CASSEQGFTEAFF
>-|TRBV7-3|TRBJ2-5|-
TGTGCCAGCAGCTCCCGGGACTTTCCTGGGGAGACCCAGTACTTC
CASSSRDFPGETQYF
>-|TRBV5-1|TRBJ2-5|-
TGCGCCAGCAGGGGGATGGGGGGAGCTCAAGAGACCCAGTACTTC
CASRGMGGAQETQYF
>once|TRBV7-6|TRBJ2-7|-
TGTGCCAGCAGCTTAGAAGTTCAGGGGAGCTCCTACGAGCAGTACTTC
CASSLEVQGSSYEQYF
>-|TRBV27|TRBJ1-1|-
TGTGCCAGCAGTTTTGGCAGGGGGAACACTGAAGCTTTCTTT
CASSFGRGNTEAFF
>-|TRBV24-1|TRBJ2-1|TRBD2
TGTGCCACCAGTGAACGACTAGCGGGGGGTATAAGTGGTGAGCAGTTCTTC
CATSERLAGGISGEQFF
>-|TRBV24-1|TRBJ1-5|-
TGTGCCCTAGACGTGGGAGGCCTTGGGCCCCAGCATTTT
CALDVGGLGPQHF